This T cell receptor beta chain was sequenced in a study of CD8 T cells in Susac syndrome. CDR3 size: 13 residues. The V gene lost 6 bases and the J gene lost 4 bases, with 10 bases spanning the gap. Of note for this clonotype: No antigen is known for it.

Study-level points and caveats: Acknowledgment was made by the study that its TCR sequencing and HLA analysis involved a relatively small number of individuals.

A quantity of about 0.5 to 1 ug RNA underwent reverse transcription using random hexamers. The amplification used immunoSEQ multiplex PCR on TCR beta CDR3; it spanned 54 Vbeta and 13 Jbeta. TCRdb re-analysed the immunoSEQ multiplex PCR reads in MiXCR, keeping a single row per CDR3 protein. The table records about 150,000 distinct CDR3 sequences, approximately 94% of them present only once. The sample was CD4+ T cells from PBMCs. This TCR was sampled from a human donor with multiple sclerosis. The chain couples TRBV12-3 or TRBV12-4 to TRBJ1-5; D might be TRBD1 (5 bases). CDR3 nucleotide sequence: TGTGCCAGCAGCGTACAGGAAAATCAGCCCCAGCATTTT. The encoded protein is CASSVQENQPQHF.